This T cell receptor (beta chain) was captured by sequencing in a study of shared clonotypes between healthy human individuals. Here immunoSEQ multiplex PCR was the method, and the copy in TCRdb shows in-frame clones only, minus some. The sample lists about 2.4 million clones, roughly 93% occurring once. CDR1 and CDR2 (germline): MNHEY, SMNVEV (reference sequence). V shed 8 bases and J 5 bases; nucleotides not matched to a gene: 10. The CDR3 totals 14 residues. Notes on this clone: Its antigen remains unknown.

Findings of the study overall: The authors expected sequencing depth to affect clonotype sharing among donors.

The source of this sequence is a man between 18 and 29 years old in good health. Some clones in this sample may be carry-over from other donors' samples. The chain links TRBV27 to TRBJ2-7; 9 nucleotides match TRBD2. The sequenced material came from naive CD4+ T cells from PBMCs. As for subset: CD45RA+ positively selected. The CDR3 coding sequence is TGTGCCAGCTCGCGGGCGGGAGGGTTAGACGAGCAGTACTTC. Its translation is CASSRAGGLDEQYF.